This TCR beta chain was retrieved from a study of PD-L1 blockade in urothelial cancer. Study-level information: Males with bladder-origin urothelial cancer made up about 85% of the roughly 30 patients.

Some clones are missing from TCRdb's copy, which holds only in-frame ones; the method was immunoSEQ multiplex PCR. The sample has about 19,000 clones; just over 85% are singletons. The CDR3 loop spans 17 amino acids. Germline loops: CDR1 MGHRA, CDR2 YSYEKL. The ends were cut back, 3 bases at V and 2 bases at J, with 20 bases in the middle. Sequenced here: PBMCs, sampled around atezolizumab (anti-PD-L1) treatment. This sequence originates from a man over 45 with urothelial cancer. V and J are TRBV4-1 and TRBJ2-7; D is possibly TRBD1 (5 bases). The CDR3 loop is CASSQPLTAITPYEQYF. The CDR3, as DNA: TGCGCCAGCAGCCAGCCTTTGACAGCAATAACCCCCTACGAGCAGTACTTC.